The clone carrying this T cell receptor (beta chain) has just a few counts. Its target is unknown. A read error is possible here, since a much larger clone lies one base away. This record belongs to a study of metastatic and nonmetastatic thyroid tumors. Background on the study: The comparison covered peripheral blood and tumor or nodule tissue in malignant and benign thyroid patients.

The CDR3 contains 10 residues. The germline V gene encodes CDR1 SEHNR and CDR2 FQNEAQ (reference sequence). Study processing details: The study took CDR3 differences across clinicopathological groups and made a distant-metastasis classifier for papillary thyroid cancer from them. TCRdb re-analyzed the PCR reads using MiXCR. The V and J calls, along with clone size, are taken from TCRdb and not from the paper's own processing. The data contain about 20,000 clones, roughly 10% of them singletons. Thyroid surgery took place with no prior treatment in any patient. Study-wide points: In blood and tumor, TCR beta diversity was reportedly significantly higher in malignant thyroid tumors than in benign nodules.

This receptor was identified in a female donor with papillary thyroid cancer or a benign thyroid nodule (not recorded which). Some clones in this sample may be carry-over from other donors' samples. Sample: blood. This chain uses TRBV7-9 with TRBJ2-1, with D uncertain. The CDR3 reads CASAWNEQLF. The CDR3 coding sequence is TGTGCCAGCGCTTGGAATGAGCAGTTATTC.